The 26 T cell receptor beta chains listed next were all sequenced from one sample in a study of T cell repertoires in cytomegalovirus infection (dated by TCRdb to about 2019). The instrument given in TCRdb is Illumina HiSeq 1500. TCRdb applied fastp at Q25 and MiXCR to the public reads, then kept only in-frame beta chains. Rows are combined by CDR3 protein, so each entry shows the most common genes and DNA. The sample contains hundreds of thousands of distinct CDR3 sequences, more than 20% of them found a single time. The ten largest account for less than 10% of the sample. What was sequenced was CD8+ T cells from PBMCs. These receptors were obtained from a human donor in good health (CMV status not recorded). Some clones in this sample may be carry-over from other donors' samples.

The V call is TRBV12-3 or TRBV12-4, the J call TRBJ1-1; D unresolved. CDR3 length: 14 amino acids. Deletions cut 3 bases from V and 5 bases from J, with 13 bases between. The CDR3 DNA follows: TGTGCCAGCAGTTTTGGGCACCCCGAGACTGAAGCTTTCTTT. Its translation: CASSFGHPETEAFF.

This chain joins TRBV28 and TRBJ2-1, with D uncertain. Trimming removed 2 bases at V and 0 bases at J, with 8 bases between. The CDR3 runs to 15 residues. Germline CDR1 is MDHEN and CDR2 is SYDVKM. CDR3 in amino acids: CASSLVSNSYNEQFF. The DNA of the CDR3 is TGTGCCAGCAGTTTAGTCAGTAACTCCTACAATGAGCAGTTCTTC.

A note on this clonotype: A read error is possible here, since a much larger clone lies one base away. This chain uses TRBV7-6 with TRBJ2-2; D uncertain. CDR1 and CDR2 from the germline V gene are SGHVS and FNYEAQ. Trimming cost V 3 bases and J 1 base, with 9 bases left between them. The CDR3 is 15 amino acids. The CDR3 bases are TGTGCCAGCAGCTTCGACCAATTGAACACCGGGGAGCTGTTTTTT. Translating it yields CASSFDQLNTGELFF.

Turning to this clonotype: This may be a read error, as it is one base from a much larger clone. The rearrangement uses TRBV6-5 and TRBJ1-5; D gene unclear. V was clipped by 6 bases and J by 5 bases, with 11 bases between them. Germline V gives CDR1 MNHEY, CDR2 SVGAGI. CDR3 length equals 13 residues. The CDR3 sequence: CASSLNQDQPQHF. As DNA, the CDR3 is TGTGCCAGCAGCCTAAATCAGGATCAGCCCCAGCATTTT.

Concerning this clonotype: The junction and the germline gene differ at one end; a read error may be behind it. The CDR3 region has the DNA TGTGTCAGCAGCAGGCCGGGACAGGTAACAGATACGCAGTATTTT. Protein: CVSSRPGQVTDTQYF. V gene TRBV5-4 combines with J gene TRBJ2-3; TRBD1 agrees at 8 bases. The germline gives CDR1 SGHNT, CDR2 YYREEE (reference sequence). CDR3 length: 15 amino acids.

This clonotype showed up many times. The chain carries TRBV7-2 and TRBJ2-3; the match to TRBD2 covers 9 bases. The germline V gene has CDR1 SGHTA and CDR2 FQGNSA. The ends lost 5 bases at V and 0 bases at J; junction bases unmatched: 3. This CDR3 comprises 15 residues. For the CDR3, the DNA is TGTGCCAGCAGCGTCGGGACTAGCAGCACAGATACGCAGTATTTT. It yields the protein CASSVGTSSTDTQYF.

This clonotype has a handful of counts. The genes are TRBV15 and TRBJ1-1; D call uncertain. The CDR3 covers 14 residues. Looked up from germline, CDR1 is LNHNV and CDR2 is YYDKDF (reference sequence). With 1 base removed from V and 7 bases from J, the gap between germline ends came to 13 bases. CDR3 nucleotide sequence: TGTGCCACCAGCAGAGCGCCCGGGCAGAATGAAGCTTTCTTT. Translation: CATSRAPGQNEAFF.

This clonotype was observed a handful of times. This sequence joins TRBV29-1 and TRBJ2-1; 10 positions match TRBD2. Germline CDR1 reads SQVTM; CDR2 reads ANQGSEA. V lost 8 bases and J lost 4; bases outside the gene matches: 5. This CDR3 has 13 residues. This CDR3 is CSSSGGSYNEQFF. DNA for the CDR3: TGCAGCTCTAGCGGGGGAAGTTACAATGAGCAGTTCTTC.

This chain links TRBV29-1 with TRBJ2-1; D is possibly TRBD1 or TRBD2 (5 bases each). Trimming took 3 bases from V and 3 from J, leaving 18 bases between them. Germline CDR1 reads SQVTM; CDR2 reads ANQGSEA. This CDR3 is 16 amino acids long. DNA for the CDR3: TGCAGCGTTGAGGGGCTCGACGGGGATTACTACAATGAGCAGTTCTTC. Translated: CSVEGLDGDYYNEQFF.

This clonotype was seen a handful of times. The rearrangement joins TRBV7-9 to TRBJ2-5; TRBD1 aligns across 7 bases. The CDR3 covers 15 residues. From germline, CDR1 is SEHNR and CDR2 FQNEAQ (reference sequence). The ends lost 2 bases at V and 0 bases at J; junction bases unmatched: 3. As DNA, the CDR3 is TGTGCCAGCAGCTTAATAGGACAGGACCAAGAGACCCAGTACTTC. Protein sequence: CASSLIGQDQETQYF.

In DNA, the CDR3 is TGTGCCAGCATCCTGCAAGTGAACACTGAAGCTTTCTTT. Protein product: CASILQVNTEAFF. This chain links TRBV12-3 or TRBV12-4 with TRBJ1-1; D gene uncertain. V lost 7 bases, J lost 0 bases, and 9 bases lay in between. This CDR3 comprises 13 residues.

This sequence joins TRBV18 and TRBJ2-1, with 11 bases fitting TRBD1. With V trimmed by 2 bases and J by 3 bases, 3 bases remained unmatched. CDR1 is KGHSH, CDR2 LQKENI, per germline. The CDR3 totals 16 residues. CDR3 DNA: TGTGCCAGCTCACCAAGGGGGACAGGGGGCTACAATGAGCAGTTCTTC. Encoded protein: CASSPRGTGGYNEQFF.

This clonotype appeared many times. The chain is built from TRBV24-1 and TRBJ2-1; D is unresolved. Trimming removed 1 base from V and 4 bases from J, with 10 bases in between. The CDR3 runs to 15 residues. Germline V gene lookup returns CDR1 KGHDR and CDR2 SFDVKD. The CDR3 DNA reads as TGTGCCACCAGTGATTTCGGTGAATTTTACAATGAGCAGTTCTTC. This translates into CATSDFGEFYNEQFF.

The V and J genes are TRBV6-2 or TRBV6-3 and TRBJ1-2; 7 bases fit TRBD1. This CDR3 comprises 15 residues. With V trimmed by 7 bases and J by 2 bases, 10 bases remained unmatched. In germline, CDR1 is MNHEY, CDR2 SVGEGT. The CDR3 nucleotides are TGTGCCAGCATCAACCGGGACAGCGAAAACTATGGCTACACCTTC. This encodes CASINRDSENYGYTF.

V is TRBV28 and J is TRBJ2-5, with D perhaps TRBD1 (5 bases). The CDR3 contains 17 residues. The germline V gene has CDR1 MDHEN and CDR2 SYDVKM. Trimming took off 5 bases at V and 1 base at J, with 20 bases between the two ends. CDR3 bases: TGTGCCAGCAGTCCAAGCTGGGTCAGGGCGACCCAAGAGACCCAGTACTTC. This encodes CASSPSWVRATQETQYF.

This clonotype has at least ten counts. The rearrangement uses TRBV7-2 and TRBJ2-1; TRBD1 agrees at 7 bases. J gave up 7 bases and V 5 bases, and 8 bases lay outside the gene matches. CDR3 length equals 14 residues. CDR1 and CDR2 from the germline V gene are SGHTA and FQGNSA. This CDR3 is CASSPPGQLNEQFF. In DNA form, the CDR3 reads TGTGCCAGCAGCCCGCCGGGACAGCTAAATGAGCAGTTCTTC. The whole variable domain, filled in from reference TRBV7-2 and TRBJ2-1, reads GAGVSQSPSNKVTEKGKDVELRCDPISGHTALYWYRQSLGQGLEFLIYFQGNSAPDKSGLPSDRFSAERTGGSVSTLTIQRTQQEDSAVYLCASSPPGQLNEQFFGPGTRLTVL.

The J gene is TRBJ1-2, the V gene TRBV25-1; no reliable D call. Germline lookup yields CDR1 MGHDK and CDR2 SYGVNS. The CDR3 has 13 amino acids. Trimming cost V 2 bases and J 8 bases, with 12 bases left between them. CDR3 nucleotide sequence: TGTGCCAGCAGTGAAGTAAGGCTAGGAGGCTACACCTTC. Translation gives CASSEVRLGGYTF.

The chain recombines TRBV6-5 with TRBJ1-4; D is uncertain. Trimming left V 6 bases short and J 0 bases short, with 14 bases between. CDR1 is MNHEY, CDR2 SVGAGI, per germline. CDR3 length equals 16 residues. The CDR3 here is CASSPLRRTTNEKLFF. As DNA, the CDR3 is TGTGCCAGCAGCCCGCTCCGGAGGACAACTAATGAAAAACTGTTTTTT.

About this clonotype itself: A clone one base away is much larger, so this may be a read error. The chain carries TRBV7-9 and TRBJ1-3; D remains unclear. V gave up 5 bases and J gave up 0 bases, with 8 bases separating them. This CDR3 has 14 amino acids. Germline CDR1 and CDR2: SEHNR and FQNEAQ (reference sequence). CDR3 DNA sequence: TGTGCCAGCAGCCACAGAGACTCTGGAAACACCATATATTTT. Translated: CASSHRDSGNTIYF.

Details on this clonotype: This could be a read error, since a much larger clone is one nucleotide away. The chain combines TRBV6-2 or TRBV6-3 with TRBJ2-1; D may be TRBD2 (5 bases). Trimming removed 10 bases from V and 12 bases from J, with 19 bases in between. The CDR3 runs 12 residues. CDR1 and CDR2 (germline): MNHEY, SVGEGT. The CDR3 loop is CANKGLGYAQFF. The CDR3 DNA reads TGTGCCAACAAAGGACTGGGGTACGCGCAGTTCTTC.

The chain has TRBV28 and TRBJ2-5, with 7 nucleotides matching TRBD1. Germline V lookup: CDR1 MDHEN, CDR2 SYDVKM. The J segment lost 5 bases and the V segment lost 3 bases, leaving 12 bases of the junction unmatched. The CDR3 is 16 residues long. The CDR3 protein is CASSFGPTGPAETQYF. In DNA, the CDR3 is TGTGCCAGCAGTTTCGGCCCGACAGGGCCTGCGGAGACCCAGTACTTC.

The J gene is TRBJ2-7, the V gene TRBV25-1; 8 positions agree with TRBD1. Losses at the gene ends were 7 bases for V and 1 base for J; bases not matched to a gene: 6. The length of the CDR3 is 14 residues. Per germline, CDR1 MGHDK and CDR2 SYGVNS. This CDR3 reads CASTPGGPSYEQYV. CDR3 in DNA: TGTGCCAGCACTCCAGGGGGCCCATCCTACGAGCAGTACGTC.

The rearrangement links TRBV2 to TRBJ2-2; 10 positions agree with TRBD2. Germline loops: CDR1 SNHLY, CDR2 FYNNEI. V lost 3 bases, J lost 6 bases, and 13 bases stayed unmatched. This CDR3 region has 18 residues. CDR3 nucleotide sequence: TGTGCCAGCAGTGATTATACTAGCGGGGCCCCTCGTGCCGGGGAGCTGTTTTTT. Its translation: CASSDYTSGAPRAGELFF.

The V call is TRBV4-1, the J call TRBJ1-2; no clear D. The CDR3 contains 15 residues. V lost 4 bases, J lost 3 bases, and 15 bases lay in between. The V gene's germline CDR1 is MGHRA and CDR2 YSYEKL. The CDR3 region is CASSPEVDGYYGYTF. The CDR3 bases are TGCGCCAGCAGCCCAGAGGTAGACGGTTACTATGGCTACACCTTC.

The V call is TRBV4-3, the J call TRBJ2-3, with D possibly being TRBD2 (6 bases). V lost 5 bases to trimming and J lost 0 bases, with 12 bases between them. The CDR3 runs 15 residues. Germline V CDR1 and CDR2: LGHNA, YSLEER. CDR3 residues: CASSAPSDSTDTQYF. The DNA of the CDR3 is TGCGCCAGCAGCGCTCCTAGCGATAGCACAGATACGCAGTATTTT.

The table lists this clonotype with many counts. The chain recombines TRBV7-9 with TRBJ2-3; D ambiguous. Germline CDR1 and CDR2: SEHNR and FQNEAQ (reference sequence). The length of the CDR3 is 12 residues. The ends were cut back, 4 bases at V and 4 bases at J, with 6 bases in the middle. The CDR3 DNA sequence: TGTGCCAGCAGCTATGGGTCAGATACGCAGTATTTT. Translation gives CASSYGSDTQYF.